Shown below are 17 T cell receptor beta chains from a single sample sequenced in a study of T cell responses to AZD1222 COVID-19 vaccine. Data came from immunoSEQ multiplex PCR; TCRdb stores just in-frame clones and leaves some out. The sample has 150,000 to 200,000 clones; 80% to 95% are singletons. The specimen was peripheral blood, collected 28 days after the second AZD1222 dose. The source of these receptors is an adult who received the AZD1222 COVID-19 vaccine.

The rearrangement uses TRBV6-1 and TRBJ2-2; no clear D. CDR1 is MNHNS and CDR2 is SASEGT in the germline V gene. The CDR3 length is 13 residues. V gave up 0 bases and J gave up 6 bases, with 5 bases separating them. The CDR3 protein is CASSEAGSGELFF. The CDR3 bases are TGTGCCAGCAGTGAAGCAGGGTCCGGGGAGCTGTTTTTT.

The chain recombines TRBV7-2 with TRBJ1-5; D uncertain. Germline CDR1 SGHTA, CDR2 FQGNSA. The CDR3 covers 15 residues. V was trimmed by 0 bases and J by 7 bases, leaving 13 bases between them. The CDR3 DNA reads as TGTGCCAGCAGCTTAGCCCTGGCAGGCGCCCAGCCCCAGCATTTT. Translated, it gives CASSLALAGAQPQHF.

This clone was seen just once. The rearrangement uses TRBV30 and TRBJ1-1; D may be TRBD1 (6 bases). CDR1 and CDR2 (germline): GTSNPN, SVGIG (reference sequence). This CDR3 has 14 amino acids. Between the trimmed V and J ends, which lost 5 bases and 2 bases, there was a span of 15 bases. CDR3 residues: CAWEPGQTNTEAFF. The DNA of the CDR3 is TGTGCCTGGGAACCGGGACAAACTAACACTGAAGCTTTCTTT.

This clone has a single count. The chain recombines TRBV19 with TRBJ2-3; D unresolved. Trimming removed 2 bases from V and 0 bases from J, with 6 bases in between. This CDR3 has 14 residues. Germline V gives CDR1 LNHDA, CDR2 SQIVND (reference sequence). In nucleotides, the CDR3 is TGTGCCAGTAGTATAAGTACTAGCACAGATACGCAGTATTTT. It specifies CASSISTSTDTQYF.

V gene TRBV30 combines with J gene TRBJ1-2, with 8 bases aligning to TRBD1. Germline V gene lookup returns CDR1 GTSNPN and CDR2 SVGIG (reference sequence). V trimming: 5 bases; J trimming: 8 bases; junction bases outside the gene matches: 13. CDR3 size: 14 residues. DNA for the CDR3: TGTGCCTGGCAAAGTTGGAGGACAGGGCGCGGCTACACCTTC. Protein sequence: CAWQSWRTGRGYTF.

This rearrangement joins TRBV11-2 to TRBJ1-5, with D possibly being TRBD1 (5 bases). The length of the CDR3 is 16 residues. Germline V gene data show CDR1 as SGHAT and CDR2 as FQNNGV. V gave up 5 bases and J gave up 2 bases, with 16 bases separating them. CDR3 region: CASSQGEGLGNQPQHF. The CDR3 nucleotides read TGTGCCAGCAGCCAGGGCGAGGGTTTGGGCAATCAGCCCCAGCATTTT.

This clone was observed a handful of times. This rearrangement joins TRBV2 to TRBJ1-4; D ambiguous. The CDR3 extends over 15 amino acids. Germline CDR1 SNHLY, CDR2 FYNNEI. Trimming removed 1 base from V and 8 bases from J, with 14 bases in between. The CDR3 sequence is CASSEDRAVGEKLFF. CDR3 sequence (DNA): TGTGCCAGCAGTGAAGACCGGGCTGTTGGAGAAAAACTGTTTTTT.

V gene TRBV19 combines with J gene TRBJ2-2; the match to TRBD2 covers 8 bases. V shed 4 bases, J shed 2 bases, and the junction held 6 bases outside the gene matches. Germline V gene data show CDR1 as LNHDA and CDR2 as SQIVND (reference sequence). The CDR3 is 16 residues long. The chain's CDR3 is CASSNSGGKNTGELFF. The CDR3 nucleotides are TGTGCCAGTAGTAATTCGGGAGGGAAAAACACCGGGGAGCTGTTTTTT.

This clone was observed once. The chain is built from TRBV12-1 and TRBJ1-1; whether TRBD1, the table's D call, matches the DNA was not checked. TRBV12-1 is noted as a pseudogene. The CDR3 is 15 amino acids. CDR3 amino acids: CASSLYPGEWTEAFF. The CDR3 nucleotides read TGTGCCAGCAGCTTGTATCCAGGGGAGTGGACTGAAGCTTTCTTT.

V gene TRBV21-1 combines with J gene TRBJ2-5. TRBV21-1 is marked as a pseudogene. This CDR3 is 15 amino acids long. CDR3 sequence: CASPRPKGKKGTQYF. CDR3 DNA: TGTGCCAGCCCTCGACCTAAAGGGAAGAAAGGGACCCAGTACTTC.

This chain uses TRBV6-6 with TRBJ1-1; D is ambiguous. The germline CDR1 and CDR2 sequences are MNHNY and SVGAGI (reference sequence). V lost 5 bases and J 0 bases, leaving 10 bases between the germline ends. The CDR3 is 14 residues long. The CDR3 DNA reads TGTGCCAGCAGTCCGTCCGGTTTGAACACTGAAGCTTTCTTT. It codes for CASSPSGLNTEAFF.

CDR3 protein: CASSFVTVISGANVLTF. DNA for the CDR3: TGTGCCAGCAGCTTTGTAACAGTGATCTCTGGGGCCAACGTCCTGACTTTC. This chain uses TRBV7-2 with TRBJ2-6; D unclear. This CDR3 contains 17 residues. Germline CDR1 reads SGHTA; CDR2 reads FQGNSA. Trimming shortened V by 3 bases and J by 0 bases, and 12 bases separated the two germline ends.

The chain joins TRBV11-2 to TRBJ2-1; TRBD2 is a possible D gene (6 bases). The V and J ends lost 1 base and 4 bases respectively, with 23 bases between them. The germline V gene encodes CDR1 SGHAT and CDR2 FQNNGV. This CDR3 has 19 amino acids. The CDR3 protein is CASSLGRLLARGRYNEQFF. CDR3 sequence (DNA): TGTGCCAGCAGCTTAGGTCGTCTTCTAGCGAGAGGTCGTTACAATGAGCAGTTCTTC. The full variable domain, rest sourced from reference TRBV11-2 and TRBJ2-1, is EAGVAQSPRYKIIEKRQSVAFWCNPISGHATLYWYQQILGQGPKLLIQFQNNGVVDDSQLPKDRFSAERLKGVDSTLKIQPAKLEDSAVYLCASSLGRLLARGRYNEQFFGPGTRLTVL.

The chain is built from TRBV3-1 (or the pseudogene TRBV3-2) and TRBJ2-3; no clear D. Germline CDR1 and CDR2: LGHDT and YNNKEL (reference sequence). CDR3 length: 13 amino acids. The V end was cut by 4 bases, the J end by 6 bases, with 11 bases between. The DNA of the CDR3 is TGTGCCAGCAGCCTTGCTCGGTGGGATACGCAGTATTTT. As protein: CASSLARWDTQYF.

The chain has TRBV4-1 and TRBJ2-3; TRBD2 agrees at 8 bases. The J segment lost 2 bases and the V segment lost 4 bases, leaving 8 bases of the junction unmatched. The V gene's germline CDR1 is MGHRA and CDR2 YSYEKL. This CDR3 is 16 amino acids long. CDR3 sequence: CASSLIAGRTTDTQYF. DNA for the CDR3: TGCGCCAGCAGCCTTATAGCGGGGAGGACCACAGATACGCAGTATTTT.

The chain carries TRBV15 and TRBJ1-2, with D unresolved. Trimming pared 0 bases from V and 8 bases from J, leaving 13 bases between. Looked up from germline, CDR1 is LNHNV and CDR2 is YYDKDF (reference sequence). The CDR3 length is 14 residues. This CDR3 reads CATSREELSGGYTF. CDR3 DNA: TGTGCCACCAGCAGAGAAGAGCTCTCGGGCGGCTACACCTTC.

The chain recombines TRBV15 with TRBJ1-3; D is possibly TRBD1 (6 bases). This CDR3 contains 15 residues. V lost 4 bases to trimming and J lost 0 bases, with 10 bases between them. The V gene's germline CDR1 is LNHNV and CDR2 YYDKDF (reference sequence). The DNA for the CDR3 is TGTGCCACCAGCACATACAGGGCCTCTGGAAACACCATATATTTT. Encoded protein: CATSTYRASGNTIYF.